Listed below are T cell receptor beta chains from one sample, sequenced in a study of blood T cell repertoires in COVID-19. The assay was immunoSEQ multiplex PCR, and TCRdb's table has in-frame clones only and misses some. The sample includes about 240,000 clones, roughly 90% of them seen just once. Material: PBMCs or T cells enriched from blood (not recorded which). The receptors were sampled from a woman aged 30 to 39 who had recovered from COVID-19. Both conserved end residues are part of each CDR3. The D gene is left open where the match is weak. The listing skips clone size in some rows; elsewhere it reads once, few, many or a size class.

TRBD1 | TRBJ2-7 | TRBV13 | NA | TGTGCCAGCAGCCTCGGGACAGGGGGCTCCTACGAGCAGTACTTC | CASSLGTGGSYEQYF
NA | TRBJ1-2 | TRBV28 | few | TGTGCCAGCAGTCCGCAGATGGGGGGGATCTATGGCTACACCTTC | CASSPQMGGIYGYTF
TRBD1 | TRBJ1-2 | TRBV19 | NA | TGTGCCAGTAGTGGGACAGGGGGCGCTTATGGCTACACCTTC | CASSGTGGAYGYTF
NA | TRBJ2-3 | TRBV7-3 | NA | TGTGCCAGCAGCTCTCAGCCCCTAGGTAGCACAGATACGCAGTATTTT | CASSSQPLGSTDTQYF
NA | TRBJ2-7 | TRBV11-2 | NA | TGTGCCAGCAGCTCTCCTCGGGGAGCCTACGAGCAGTACTTC | CASSSPRGAYEQYF
NA | TRBJ2-6 | TRBV27 | NA | TGTGCCAGCAGTTTAGTCCAGGGTGTTCGCCCCGACCATTCTGGGGCCAACGTCCTGACTTTC | CASSLVQGVRPDHSGANVLTF
NA | TRBJ2-6 | TRBV5-1 | NA | TGCGCCAGCAGCTTGGAAAGTAGAGTCTCTGGGGCCAACGTCCTGACTTTC | CASSLESRVSGANVLTF
TRBD1 | TRBJ1-2 | TRBV19 | NA | TGTGCCAGTAGTATCGGGACAGGGTATGGCTACACCTTC | CASSIGTGYGYTF
NA | TRBJ2-3 | TRBV4-3 | NA | TGCGCCAGCAGCCAAGAGATCGGGTCCGGGAGTACCACAGATACGCAGTATTTT | CASSQEIGSGSTTDTQYF
TRBD1 | TRBJ1-6 | TRBV9 | NA | TGTGCCAGCAGCGGAGGTCTGGGGACAGCAAATAATTCACCCCTCCACTTT | CASSGGLGTANNSPLHF
NA | TRBJ1-2 | TRBV28 | NA | TGTGCCAGCAGTTTACGGAACAGATTGAAGGCTAACTATGGCTACACCTTC | CASSLRNRLKANYGYTF
TRBD2 | TRBJ2-7 | TRBV28 | NA | TGTGCCAGCACTAGCGGGAACTACGAGCAGTACTTC | CASTSGNYEQYF
NA | TRBJ2-1 | TRBV18 | once | TGTGCCAGCTCACCAGAGGGCGCAGGCGAGCAGTTCTTC | CASSPEGAGEQFF
TRBD1 | TRBJ2-7 | TRBV5-6 | once | TGTGCCAGCAGCTTTAGGGCAGGGGGCGAGCAGTACTTC | CASSFRAGGEQYF
NA | TRBJ2-7 | TRBV29-1 | NA | TGCAGCGTTGAAGAGAGCTCCTACGAGCAGTACTTC | CSVEESSYEQYF
NA | TRBJ2-7 | TRBV4-2 | NA | TGTGCCAGCAGCCAAGAGACGGGGGACTACGAGCAGTACTTC | CASSQETGDYEQYF
TRBD1 | TRBJ1-2 | TRBV14 | NA | TGTGCCAGCAGCCAAGAACAGGGGGTTAATGGCTACACCTTC | CASSQEQGVNGYTF
TRBD1 | TRBJ2-7 | TRBV6-5 | once | TGTGCCAGCAGTTACTCATTTACAGGGGCGAACGAGCAGTACTTC | CASSYSFTGANEQYF
NA | TRBJ1-1 | TRBV11-2 | NA | TGTGCCAGCAGCTTACAGGGCCAGGGCACTGAAGCTTTCTTT | CASSLQGQGTEAFF
TRBD1 | TRBJ2-7 | TRBV29-1 | NA | TGCAGCGTGGAAGGACAGGGCTACGAGCAGTACTTC | CSVEGQGYEQYF
TRBD1 | TRBJ1-2 | TRBV10-3 | NA | TGTGCCATCAGCCGGGACAGGGTCAATGGCTACACCTTC | CAISRDRVNGYTF
TRBD1 | TRBJ1-1 | TRBV3-1/TRBV3-2 | NA | TGTGCCAGCAGTTCCTTTGGGACAGGTTACACTGAAGCTTTCTTT | CASSSFGTGYTEAFF
NA | TRBJ1-2 | TRBV19 | NA | TGTGCCAGTACGTCAGGTAGTTACTATGGCTACACCTTC | CASTSGSYYGYTF
TRBD1 | TRBJ2-5 | TRBV19 | NA | TGTGCCAGTAGTACGGGACAGGGTAAAGAGACCCAGTACTTC | CASSTGQGKETQYF
NA | TRBJ1-1 | TRBV4-3 | once | TGCGCCAGCAGCCAAGAGTTTGGAGGGGTCACTGAAGCTTTCTTT | CASSQEFGGVTEAFF
TRBD1 | TRBJ2-7 | TRBV28 | NA | TGTGCCAGCAGGGGGGACAGGGGGTTAAGTAGTTCTTACGAGCAGTACTTC | CASRGDRGLSSSYEQYF
TRBD1 | TRBJ1-4 | TRBV28 | NA | TGTGCCAGCAGGGGACAGGGGGCGAAAGTTGCAACTAATGAAAAACTGTTTTTT | CASRGQGAKVATNEKLFF
TRBD2 | TRBJ2-1 | TRBV4-3 | NA | TGCGCCAGCAGCCAAGGAACTAGCGGGAGGTCACATGAGCAGTTCTTC | CASSQGTSGRSHEQFF
NA | TRBJ2-3 | TRBV7-2 | NA | TGTGCCAGCAGCTTACAGGAACTTAGCACAGATACGCAGTATTTT | CASSLQELSTDTQYF
TRBD1 | TRBJ1-2 | TRBV19 | NA | TGTGCCAGTAGTGCGGGGACAGGCGCACCTTATGGCTACACCTTC | CASSAGTGAPYGYTF
TRBD1 | TRBJ1-1 | TRBV5-1 | NA | TGCGCCAGCAGCCCTTCCCTTAGGGACAGGGGAACTGAAGCTTTCTTT | CASSPSLRDRGTEAFF
NA | TRBJ1-2 | TRBV27 | NA | TGTGCCAGCAGCCCTTACAGGGCCCGATATGGCTACACCTTC | CASSPYRARYGYTF
TRBD1 | TRBJ2-2 | TRBV11-3 | NA | TGTGCCAGCAGCGGTACAGGGGGCGGAACCGGGGAGCTGTTTTTT | CASSGTGGGTGELFF
TRBD1 | TRBJ1-1 | TRBV7-2 | NA | TGTGCCAGCAGCTTAGGGAGGGACAGGGGAGGCCTGTGGACTGAAGCTTTCTTT | CASSLGRDRGGLWTEAFF
TRBD1 | TRBJ1-4 | TRBV19 | NA | TGTGCCAGTAGTTTCCGACGACGCCGACAGGGACGGGGCACTAATGAAAAACTGTTTTTT | CASSFRRRRQGRGTNEKLFF
NA | TRBJ1-5 | TRBV6-6 | NA | TGTGCCAGCAGACCGGACACAGTCAATCAGCCCCAGCATTTT | CASRPDTVNQPQHF
TRBD1 | TRBJ2-1 | TRBV3-1/TRBV3-2 | NA | TGTGCCAGCAGCTTTGGGACAGGGCAATACAATGAGCAGTTCTTC | CASSFGTGQYNEQFF
NA | TRBJ2-2 | TRBV5-6 | NA | TGTGCCAGCAGCTACCGCGGAGTTCCCGGGGAGCTGTTTTTT | CASSYRGVPGELFF
TRBD2 | TRBJ2-3 | TRBV25-1 | NA | TGTGCCAGCAGTGAACAGACCGGGACTAGCGGGAGGACAGATACGCAGTATTTT | CASSEQTGTSGRTDTQYF